What follows is one TCR beta chain and its context. The sample originates from a study of technical replicates of blood from a few donors. Sequencing used immunoSEQ multiplex PCR; TCRdb keeps in-frame clones, though not all of them. The table includes 80,000 to 90,000 clones, roughly 94% detected once. This CDR3 comprises 14 residues. Germline CDR1 SGHRS, CDR2 YFSETQ. V was shortened by 0 bases and J by 2 bases, with 6 bases between the two germline ends. The rearrangement uses TRBV5-1 and TRBJ1-3, with D uncertain. This TCR came from a human donor in good health. The sequencing sample was made of T cells isolated from PBMCs. CDR3 bases: TGCGCCAGCAGCTTGGTGGGAGCTGGAAACACCATATATTTT. This codes for CASSLVGAGNTIYF.